This T cell receptor (beta chain) originates from a study of T-cell reconstitution after alpha-beta-depleted transplantation in children. The CDR3 loop spans 12 amino acids. V lost 4 bases, J lost 2 bases, and 9 bases lay in between. Germline assignment: CDR1 GTSNPN and CDR2 SVGIG (reference sequence). Molecular barcoding with unique molecular identifiers was used for the TCRbeta library. Each CDR3 protein gets one entry after TCRdb re-called the PCR reads with MiXCR. The table includes about 540,000 distinct CDR3 sequences, approximately 16% detected once. The TCR comes from a human donor who donated a stem cell graft to a child with acute lymphoblastic leukemia. The source was PBMCs from the stem cell graft donor, collected from the stem cell graft. This chain uses TRBV30 with TRBJ2-7, with D unclear. CDR3 loop: CAWKYGPYEQYF. The CDR3 coding sequence is TGTGCCTGGAAATACGGTCCCTACGAGCAGTACTTC.